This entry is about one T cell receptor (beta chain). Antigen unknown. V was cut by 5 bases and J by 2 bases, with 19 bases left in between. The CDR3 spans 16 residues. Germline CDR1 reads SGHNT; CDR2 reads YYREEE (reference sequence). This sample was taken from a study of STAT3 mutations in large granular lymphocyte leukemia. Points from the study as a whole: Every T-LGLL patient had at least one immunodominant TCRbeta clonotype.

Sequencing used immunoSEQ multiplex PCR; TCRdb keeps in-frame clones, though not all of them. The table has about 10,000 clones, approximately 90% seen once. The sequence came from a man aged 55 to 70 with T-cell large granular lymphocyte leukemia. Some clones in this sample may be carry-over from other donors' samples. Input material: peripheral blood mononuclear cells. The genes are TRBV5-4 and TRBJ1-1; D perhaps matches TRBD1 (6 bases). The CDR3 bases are TGTGCCAGCAGTTTCCCGGGGGCAAAGGGAAACACTGAAGCTTTCTTT. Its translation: CASSFPGAKGNTEAFF.